The 2 T cell receptor beta chains reported below all come from one sample, sequenced in a study of blood T cell repertoires in COVID-19. Generated by immunoSEQ multiplex PCR, the TCRdb table keeps only in-frame clones and is missing some. The sample consists of 100,000 or so clones, about nine tenths of them appearing once. Sequenced input: peripheral blood. The receptor source for this set is a man aged 55 to 70 with acute or convalescent COVID-19.

This chain joins TRBV5-1 and TRBJ2-7; the match to TRBD1 covers 7 bases. Germline assignment: CDR1 SGHRS and CDR2 YFSETQ. The V segment lost 9 bases and the J segment 4 bases; nucleotides outside the gene matches: 16. This CDR3 has 15 amino acids. The CDR3 DNA sequence: TGCGCCACCCCCTTCTCAGGGGGACGGGGTTACGAGCAGTACGTC. Translating it yields CATPFSGGRGYEQYV.

This rearrangement joins TRBV7-8 to TRBJ2-7; D may be TRBD2 (5 bases). Germline V gene data show CDR1 as SGHVS and CDR2 as FQNEAQ. The V gene lost 1 base and the J gene lost 3 bases, with 10 bases spanning the gap. The CDR3 is 14 residues long. The CDR3 protein is CASSLDAGFYEQYF. The CDR3, as DNA: TGTGCCAGCAGCTTAGACGCGGGTTTCTACGAGCAGTACTTC.